This TCR beta chain appears in the sequencing data of a study of cytomegalovirus exposure and HLA in healthy donors. Comment on this clone: Its antigen is not identified.

Study conclusions and caveats: The authors confirmed in vitro that a few CMV-associated chains were specific for CMV antigens.

Vbeta (60) and Jbeta (13) primers were used in the PCR. Method: immunoSEQ multiplex PCR; TCRdb's copy keeps in-frame clones and lacks some. The data show roughly 180,000 clones, more than 70% seen once. The V gene end was trimmed by 3 bases and the J gene end by 4 bases; junction bases not matched to a gene: 5. Germline CDR1 and CDR2: SGHAT and FQNNGV. There are 14 residues in the CDR3. This sequence originates from a male donor in good health and CMV-seronegative. The sample comprised PBMCs. The chain joins TRBV11-2 to TRBJ2-7; 8 nucleotides line up with TRBD2. The CDR3 here is CASSFELAAYEQYF. The DNA for the CDR3 is TGTGCCAGCAGCTTTGAACTAGCGGCATACGAGCAGTACTTC. Combining the CDR3 with reference TRBV11-2 and TRBJ2-7 gives the whole variable domain EAGVAQSPRYKIIEKRQSVAFWCNPISGHATLYWYQQILGQGPKLLIQFQNNGVVDDSQLPKDRFSAERLKGVDSTLKIQPAKLEDSAVYLCASSFELAAYEQYFGPGTRLTVT.